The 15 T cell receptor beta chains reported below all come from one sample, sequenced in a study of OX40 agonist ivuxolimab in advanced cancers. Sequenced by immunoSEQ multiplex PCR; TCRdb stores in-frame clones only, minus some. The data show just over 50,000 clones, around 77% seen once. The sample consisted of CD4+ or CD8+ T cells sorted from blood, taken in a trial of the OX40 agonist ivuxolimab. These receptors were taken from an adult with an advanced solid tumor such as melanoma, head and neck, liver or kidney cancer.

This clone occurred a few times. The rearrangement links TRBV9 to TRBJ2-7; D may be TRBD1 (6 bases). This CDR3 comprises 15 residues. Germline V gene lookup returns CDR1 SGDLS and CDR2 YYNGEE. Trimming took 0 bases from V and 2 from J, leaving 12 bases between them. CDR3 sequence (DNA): TGTGCCAGCAGCGTAGGGGGACACAAAACCTACGAGCAGTACTTC. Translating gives CASSVGGHKTYEQYF.

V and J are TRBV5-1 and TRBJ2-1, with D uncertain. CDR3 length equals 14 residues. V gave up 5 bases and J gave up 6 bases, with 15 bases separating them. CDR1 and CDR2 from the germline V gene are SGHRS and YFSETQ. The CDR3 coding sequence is TGCGCCAGCAGAGAGGCGGTGTTAATCAATGAGCAGTTCTTC. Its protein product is CASREAVLINEQFF.

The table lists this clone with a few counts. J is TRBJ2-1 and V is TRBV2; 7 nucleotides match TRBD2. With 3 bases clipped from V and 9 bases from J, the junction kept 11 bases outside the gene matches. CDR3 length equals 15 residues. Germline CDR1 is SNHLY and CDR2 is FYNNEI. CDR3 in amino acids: CASSDLGEGSGEQFF. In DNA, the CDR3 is TGTGCCAGCAGTGATTTAGGGGAGGGCAGCGGTGAGCAGTTCTTC.

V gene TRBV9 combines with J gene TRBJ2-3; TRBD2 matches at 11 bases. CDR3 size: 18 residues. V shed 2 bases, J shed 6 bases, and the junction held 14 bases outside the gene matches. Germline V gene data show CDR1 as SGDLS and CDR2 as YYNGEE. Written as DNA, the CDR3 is TGTGCCAGCAGCGTTTTTCTGTCACTAGCGGGAGATCTGGATACGCAGTATTTT. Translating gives CASSVFLSLAGDLDTQYF.

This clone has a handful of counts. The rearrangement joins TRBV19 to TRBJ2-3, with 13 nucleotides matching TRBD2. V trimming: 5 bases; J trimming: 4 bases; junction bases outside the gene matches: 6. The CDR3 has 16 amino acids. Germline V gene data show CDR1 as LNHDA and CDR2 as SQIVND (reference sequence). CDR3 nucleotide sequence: TGTGCCAGTAGTCTTACTAGCGGGAGGGTCCCAGATACGCAGTATTTT. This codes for CASSLTSGRVPDTQYF. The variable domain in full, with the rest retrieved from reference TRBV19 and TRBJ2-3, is DGGITQSPKYLFRKEGQNVTLSCEQNLNHDAMYWYRQDPGQGLRLIYYSQIVNDFQKGDIAEGYSVSREKKESFPLTVTSAQKNPTAFYLCASSLTSGRVPDTQYFGPGTRLTVL.

Written as DNA, the CDR3 is TGTGCCAGCAGCTTTGGACAGGGGAACACTGAAGCTTTCTTT. It yields the protein CASSFGQGNTEAFF. V is TRBV11-2 and J is TRBJ1-1, with TRBD1 matching 8 bases. The CDR3 covers 14 residues. V lost 3 bases and J lost 1; bases outside the gene matches: 1. Germline loops: CDR1 SGHAT, CDR2 FQNNGV. The entire variable domain, with the rest obtained from reference TRBV11-2 and TRBJ1-1, is as follows: EAGVAQSPRYKIIEKRQSVAFWCNPISGHATLYWYQQILGQGPKLLIQFQNNGVVDDSQLPKDRFSAERLKGVDSTLKIQPAKLEDSAVYLCASSFGQGNTEAFFGQGTRLTVV.

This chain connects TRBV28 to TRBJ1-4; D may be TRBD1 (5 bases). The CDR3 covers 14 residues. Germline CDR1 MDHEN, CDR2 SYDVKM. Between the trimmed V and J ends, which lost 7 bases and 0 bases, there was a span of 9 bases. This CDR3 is CASTEGATNEKLFF. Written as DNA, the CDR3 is TGTGCCAGCACCGAAGGGGCAACTAATGAAAAACTGTTTTTT. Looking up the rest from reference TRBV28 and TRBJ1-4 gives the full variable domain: DVKVTQSSRYLVKRTGEKVFLECVQDMDHENMFWYRQDPGLGLRLIYFSYDVKMKEKGDIPEGYSVSREKKERFSLILESASTNQTSMYLCASTEGATNEKLFFGSGTQLSVL.

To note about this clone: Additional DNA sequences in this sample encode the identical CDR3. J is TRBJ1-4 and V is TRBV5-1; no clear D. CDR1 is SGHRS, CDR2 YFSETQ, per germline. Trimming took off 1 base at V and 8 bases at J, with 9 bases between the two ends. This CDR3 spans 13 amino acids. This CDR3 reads CASSLTGPEKLFF. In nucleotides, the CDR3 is TGCGCCAGCAGCTTGACCGGGCCGGAAAAACTGTTTTTT.

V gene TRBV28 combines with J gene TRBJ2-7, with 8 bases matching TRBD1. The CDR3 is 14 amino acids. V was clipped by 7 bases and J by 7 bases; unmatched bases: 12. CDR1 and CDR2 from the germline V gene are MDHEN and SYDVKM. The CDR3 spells CASIQGAIGYEQYF. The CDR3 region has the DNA TGTGCCAGCATCCAGGGGGCGATCGGTTATGAGCAGTACTTC.

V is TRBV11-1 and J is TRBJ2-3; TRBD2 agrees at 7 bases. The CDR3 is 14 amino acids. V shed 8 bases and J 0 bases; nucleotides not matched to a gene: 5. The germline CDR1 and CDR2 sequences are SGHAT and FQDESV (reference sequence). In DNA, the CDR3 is TGTGCCAGCTCGACTAGCAGCAGCACAGATACGCAGTATTTT. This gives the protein CASSTSSSTDTQYF.

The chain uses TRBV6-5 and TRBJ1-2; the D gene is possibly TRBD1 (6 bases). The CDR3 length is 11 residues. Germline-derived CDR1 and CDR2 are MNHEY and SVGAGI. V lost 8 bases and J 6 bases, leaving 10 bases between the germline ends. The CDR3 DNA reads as TGTGCCAGCCTTGGGACACATGGCTACACCTTC. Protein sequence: CASLGTHGYTF.

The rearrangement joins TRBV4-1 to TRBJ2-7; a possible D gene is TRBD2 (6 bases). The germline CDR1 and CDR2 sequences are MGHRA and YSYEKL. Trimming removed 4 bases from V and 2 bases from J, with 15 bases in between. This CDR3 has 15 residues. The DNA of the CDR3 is TGCGCCAGCAGCCCTTCAGGGACTCGTGCCTACGAGCAGTACTTC. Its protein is CASSPSGTRAYEQYF.

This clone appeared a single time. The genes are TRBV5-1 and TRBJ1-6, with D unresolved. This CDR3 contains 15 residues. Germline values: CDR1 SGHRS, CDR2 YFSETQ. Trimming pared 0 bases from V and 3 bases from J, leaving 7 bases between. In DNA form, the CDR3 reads TGCGCCAGCAGCTTGGGGCCATTCTATAATTCACCCCTCCACTTT. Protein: CASSLGPFYNSPLHF. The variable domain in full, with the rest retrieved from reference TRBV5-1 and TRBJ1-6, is KAGVTQTPRYLIKTRGQQVTLSCSPISGHRSVSWYQQTPGQGLQFLFEYFSETQRNKGNFPGRFSGRQFSNSRSEMNVSTLELGDSALYLCASSLGPFYNSPLHFGNGTRLTVT.

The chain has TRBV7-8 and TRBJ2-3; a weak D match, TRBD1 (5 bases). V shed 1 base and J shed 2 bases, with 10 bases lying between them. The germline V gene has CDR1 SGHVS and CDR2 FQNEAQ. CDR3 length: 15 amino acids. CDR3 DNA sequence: TGTGCCAGCAGCTTAGGACAGTTTTCCACAGATACGCAGTATTTT. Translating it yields CASSLGQFSTDTQYF.

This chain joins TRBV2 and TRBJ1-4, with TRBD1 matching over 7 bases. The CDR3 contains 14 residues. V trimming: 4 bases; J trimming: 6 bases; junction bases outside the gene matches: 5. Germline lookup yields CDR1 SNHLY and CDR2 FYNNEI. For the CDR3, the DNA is TGTGCCAGCAGTGGGGACAGTGGATATGAAAAACTGTTTTTT. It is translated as CASSGDSGYEKLFF.